These T cell receptor beta chains were read from a single sample in a study of CD8 T cells in Susac syndrome. MiXCR, applied by TCRdb to the immunoSEQ multiplex PCR reads, yields one record per CDR3 protein. The sample holds some 120,000 distinct CDR3 sequences; about 93% are singletons and the top ten take approximately 0.13%. Sequenced material: CD4+ T cells from PBMCs. The receptor set was obtained from a human donor in good health. Each CDR3 is given with its conserved first and last residue. The D gene is left open where the match is weak. Part of the rows lack a size; the others show once, few, many or a class for expanded clones.

TRBJ2-7	-	TRBV21-1	-	13	TGTGCCAGCAACATCGACAGCCCTGTCGAGCAGTACTTC	CASNIDSPVEQYF
TRBJ2-3	-	TRBV29-1	-	11	TGCAGCGTTGTACTTAAGGATACGCAGTATTTT	CSVVLKDTQYF
TRBJ2-2	-	TRBV28	-	11	TGTGCCAGCAGTTTATACGGGGAGCTGTTTTTT	CASSLYGELFF
TRBJ1-1	-	TRBV29-1	-	14	TGCAGCGTTCATCACCCCTGGGGGCACACTGAAGCTTTCTTT	CSVHHPWGHTEAFF
TRBJ1-1	once	TRBV12-3/TRBV12-4	TRBD1	14	TGTGCCAGCAGTATGACAGGGGGGAACACTGAAGCTTTCTTT	CASSMTGGNTEAFF
TRBJ2-5	-	TRBV7-9	TRBD2	15	TGTGCCAGCAGCCTCCTAGCGGGGGTTCAAGAGACCCAGTACTTC	CASSLLAGVQETQYF
TRBJ2-7	-	TRBV19	TRBD1	14	TGTGCCAGTAGTACGGGACAGGGGGCTAGCGAGCAGTACTTC	CASSTGQGASEQYF
TRBJ2-7	-	TRBV3-1	-	13	TGTGCCAGCAGCTTACGGGACGTCTACGAGCAGTACTTC	CASSLRDVYEQYF
TRBJ2-5	-	TRBV2	-	13	TGTGCCAGCACTGTCCACGCAAGGGAGACCCAGTACTTC	CASTVHARETQYF
TRBJ2-1	-	TRBV2	-	12	TGTGCCAGCAGCGAAACAGGGTTTCGGCAGTTCTTC	CASSETGFRQFF
TRBJ2-2	-	TRBV7-2	TRBD1	16	TGTGCCAGCAGCTCAAACGGACAGGGAAATCCCGGGGAGCTGTTTTTT	CASSSNGQGNPGELFF
TRBJ2-4	-	TRBV20-1	TRBD1	21	TGCAGTGCTAGAGATATCCCGACAGGGGGCGAAGTCGGTGGATCCAAAAACATTCAGTACTTC	CSARDIPTGGEVGGSKNIQYF
TRBJ2-1	-	TRBV19	TRBD2	16	TGTGCCAGTAGTATCCGAGCGGGGAGCTCCTACAATGAGCAGTTCTTC	CASSIRAGSSYNEQFF
TRBJ1-4	-	TRBV4-3	-	16	TGCGCCAGCAGCCAAGAACTAGTGGCTACTAATGAAAAACTGTTTTTT	CASSQELVATNEKLFF
TRBJ2-2	-	TRBV24-1	-	13	TGTGCCACCAGTGATCGTCTCACCGGGGAGCTGTTTTTT	CATSDRLTGELFF
TRBJ1-5	-	TRBV5-8	TRBD1	13	TGTGCCAGCAGCTTTTCAGGGGGTCAGCCCCAGCATTTT	CASSFSGGQPQHF
TRBJ2-2	-	TRBV29-1	TRBD1	14	TGCAGCGTTGCCCGGGACAGGGGGGCCGGGGAGCTGTTTTTT	CSVARDRGAGELFF
TRBJ2-5	once	TRBV20-1	-	15	TGCAGTGCCAGCCCCGAAACAGGGATCCAAGAGACCCAGTACTTC	CSASPETGIQETQYF
TRBJ2-7	once	TRBV5-1	-	13	TGCGCCAGCAGCCAACGGTTTTCCTACGAGCAGTACTTC	CASSQRFSYEQYF
TRBJ2-1	-	TRBV14	TRBD2	18	TGTGCCAGCAGCCAAGACGAGAAGACTAGCGGGTTCTACAATGAGCAGTTCTTC	CASSQDEKTSGFYNEQFF
TRBJ2-2	-	TRBV12-3/TRBV12-4	-	11	TGTGCCAGCAGTTTCATCGGGGAGCTGTTTTTT	CASSFIGELFF
TRBJ1-2	-	TRBV30	-	12	TGTGCCTGGAGCCCGGGGAACTATGGCTACACCTTC	CAWSPGNYGYTF
TRBJ1-1	-	TRBV7-2	-	14	TGTGCCAGCAGCTGGACCTTTGAACCCCCTGAAGCTTTCTTT	CASSWTFEPPEAFF
TRBJ2-3	-	TRBV2	TRBD1	15	TGTGCCAGCGCCCCCGGACAGGGTCCCACAGATACGCAGTATTTT	CASAPGQGPTDTQYF
TRBJ2-7	-	TRBV30	TRBD1	15	TGTGCCTGGAGCATTACCCCAACAGGGGGCGACGAGCAGTACTTC	CAWSITPTGGDEQYF
TRBJ2-2	-	TRBV3-1	-	13	TGTGCCAGCAGCCATTATAGTGGTTGGGAGCTGTTTTTT	CASSHYSGWELFF
TRBJ2-7	-	TRBV30	-	11	TGTGCCTGGAGTAGTGTCTACGAGCAGTACTTC	CAWSSVYEQYF
TRBJ2-3	-	TRBV7-9	-	15	TGTGCCAGCAGCATTAGGCGGGATCTCACAGATACGCAGTATTTT	CASSIRRDLTDTQYF
TRBJ2-2	-	TRBV9	-	12	TGTGCCAGCAGCGAAAGCACCGGGGAGCTGTTTTTT	CASSESTGELFF
TRBJ2-1	-	TRBV20-1	-	12	TGCAGTGCTAGTGAGACTAGGGATGCTAAGTTCTTC	CSASETRDAKFF
TRBJ2-5	-	TRBV7-9	-	15	TGTGCCAGCAGCCCGGGGAGCATCCTACAAGAGACCCAGTACTTC	CASSPGSILQETQYF
TRBJ2-1	-	TRBV6-2/TRBV6-3	TRBD2	15	TGTGCCAGCAGTAGACTAGCGGGGTCCGGCGATGAGCAGTTCTTC	CASSRLAGSGDEQFF
TRBJ2-7	-	TRBV30	TRBD2	14	TGTGCCTGGAGTGTGGGGGGGAGCAGCGACGAGCAGTACTTC	CAWSVGGSSDEQYF
TRBJ2-1	-	TRBV9	TRBD1	17	TGTGCCAGCAGCGTAGCCCTAAGAGGGGGCGCGCAAAATGAGCAGTTCTTC	CASSVALRGGAQNEQFF
TRBJ1-4	-	TRBV2	-	15	TGTGCCAGCACCGATCACAGGGCTTCGAATGAAAAACTGTTTTTT	CASTDHRASNEKLFF
TRBJ1-2	-	TRBV29-1	-	13	TGCAGCGTTGGCGCGTCCACACTCTATGGCTACACCTTC	CSVGASTLYGYTF
TRBJ2-6	-	TRBV27	-	16	TGTGCCAGCAGTTTGGGACCGACCTCTGGGGCCAACGTCCTGACTTTC	CASSLGPTSGANVLTF
TRBJ2-5	-	TRBV10-3	-	13	TGTGCCTCCTCCCGGGGGGCCGAAGAGACCCAGTACTTC	CASSRGAEETQYF
TRBJ1-5	-	TRBV5-1	TRBD1	16	TGCGCCAGCAGCAAGGGGACAGGGGATAGCAATCAGCCCCAGCATTTT	CASSKGTGDSNQPQHF
TRBJ1-1	-	TRBV2	-	16	TGTGCCAGCAGTGTAAATCCGGTGGGACTGAACACTGAAGCTTTCTTT	CASSVNPVGLNTEAFF
TRBJ2-1	-	TRBV30	-	15	TGTGCCTGGAGTAACCGGGACCCCGCAATCGATGAGCAGTTCTTC	CAWSNRDPAIDEQFF
TRBJ2-1	-	TRBV6-6	-	12	TGTGCCAGCAGTTACTGGGAGGGGGCCGTGTTCTTC	CASSYWEGAVFF
TRBJ2-1	-	TRBV3-1	TRBD2	18	TGTGCCAGCAGCGGCCGCCCTCCGGGACTAGCGACGTACAATGAGCAGTTCTTC	CASSGRPPGLATYNEQFF
TRBJ2-3	-	TRBV7-2	TRBD2	15	TGTGCCAGCAGCCGGCGGGAGGGTGGCACAGATACGCAGTATTTT	CASSRREGGTDTQYF
TRBJ1-2	-	TRBV6-2/TRBV6-3	-	12	TGTGCCAGCAGTTCCGGGCTCTATGGCTACACCTTC	CASSSGLYGYTF
TRBJ2-2	-	TRBV11-1	-	13	TGTGCCAGCAGCTTAATGCGACTATCGGAGCTGTTTTTT	CASSLMRLSELFF
TRBJ1-4	-	TRBV5-1	-	16	TGCGCCAGCAGCCTAGGGACGGGGGGCGACGTTGAAAAACTGTTTTTT	CASSLGTGGDVEKLFF
TRBJ2-2	-	TRBV27	-	15	TGTGCCAGCAAAGGCCTGAGGACCTTGCACGGGGAGCTGTTTTTT	CASKGLRTLHGELFF
TRBJ2-2	-	TRBV12-3/TRBV12-4	-	10	TGTGCCAGCAGTGCCGGGGAGCTGTTTTTT	CASSAGELFF
TRBJ2-1	-	TRBV29-1	-	13	TGCAGCGCGTCGGTTTCCGACTACAATGAGCAGTTCTTC	CSASVSDYNEQFF
TRBJ2-6	-	TRBV20-1	-	13	TGCAGTGGCAAGAACTCTGGGGCCAACGTCCTGACTTTC	CSGKNSGANVLTF